This TCR beta chain was retrieved from a study of blood T cell repertoires in COVID-19. Germline loops: CDR1 SGHTA, CDR2 FQGNSA. The CDR3 contains 17 residues. The V end lost 5 bases, the J end lost 0 bases, and 14 bases lay between the germline ends. TCRdb keeps only in-frame clones here, not all; method: immunoSEQ multiplex PCR. The sample has roughly 87,000 clones, about 83% seen once. This TCR came from a man aged 50-60 years with active COVID-19. The V call is TRBV7-2, the J call TRBJ2-6; perhaps TRBD1 as D (8 bases). The sequenced material came from peripheral blood. The CDR3 loop is CASSGGGQASGANVLTF. The CDR3 coding sequence is TGTGCCAGCAGCGGCGGGGGACAGGCCTCTGGGGCCAACGTCCTGACTTTC.